This T cell receptor beta chain was sequenced for a study of blood T cell repertoires in COVID-19. Study overall: The samples span acute and convalescent COVID-19 from the United States, Italy and Spain. Nucleic acid was either cDNA or gDNA, and it came from T cells, B-cell-depleted T cells, or PBMCs.

As originally analysed: Scientists estimated how many nucleated cells there were by amplifying reference gene primers. Profiling relied on immunoSEQ multiplex PCR, and the TCRdb table lists in-frame clones only, not all of them. The D gene and trimming were derived from the DNA, and the V and J assignments and clone size from that table. The table includes 50,000 to 55,000 clones, about 86% detected once. Germline V lookup: CDR1 LGHNA, CDR2 YNFKEQ. Trimming cost V 3 bases and J 3 bases; bases outside gene matches: 3. CDR3 length: 16 amino acids. This clone has more than one count but fewer than ten. This receptor was obtained from a man in his fifties or sixties with acute or convalescent COVID-19. This chain joins TRBV4-2 and TRBJ1-3; the match to TRBD1 covers 12 bases. What was sequenced was peripheral blood. The CDR3 region has the DNA TGTGCCAGCAGCCAGGGACAGGGGGCAAGTGGAAACACCATATATTTT. Translation: CASSQGQGASGNTIYF.